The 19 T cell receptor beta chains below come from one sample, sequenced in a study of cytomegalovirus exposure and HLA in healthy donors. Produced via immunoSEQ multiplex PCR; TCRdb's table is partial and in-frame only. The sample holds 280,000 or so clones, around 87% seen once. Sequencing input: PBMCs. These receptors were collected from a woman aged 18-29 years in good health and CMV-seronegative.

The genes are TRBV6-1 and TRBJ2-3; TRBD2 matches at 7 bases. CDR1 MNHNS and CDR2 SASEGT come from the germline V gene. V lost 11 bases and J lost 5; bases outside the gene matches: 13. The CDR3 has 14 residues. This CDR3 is CAGRVDNLRDTQYF. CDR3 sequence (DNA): TGTGCCGGGAGGGTGGATAACCTGCGAGATACGCAGTATTTT.

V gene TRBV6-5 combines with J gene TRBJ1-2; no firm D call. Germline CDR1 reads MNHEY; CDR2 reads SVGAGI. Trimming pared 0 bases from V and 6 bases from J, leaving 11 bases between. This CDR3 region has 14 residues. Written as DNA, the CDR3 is TGTGCCAGCAGTTACTCAGCGGATCTTGATGGCTACACCTTC. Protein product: CASSYSADLDGYTF.

CDR3 in DNA: TGTGCCAGCTCACCCCCTACTCCGTACGCCTACAATGAGCAGTTCTTC. It yields the protein CASSPPTPYAYNEQFF. The genes are TRBV18 and TRBJ2-1; D is unresolved. V lost 3 bases and J 2 bases, leaving 14 bases between the germline ends. CDR1 is KGHSH, CDR2 LQKENI, per germline. CDR3 length equals 16 residues.

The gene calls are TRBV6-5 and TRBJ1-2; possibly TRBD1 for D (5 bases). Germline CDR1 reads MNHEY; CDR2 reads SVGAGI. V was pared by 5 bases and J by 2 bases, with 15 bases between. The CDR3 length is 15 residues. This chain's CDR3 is CASSVDSFLNYGYTF. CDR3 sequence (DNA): TGTGCCAGCAGTGTAGACAGTTTCCTAAACTATGGCTACACCTTC.

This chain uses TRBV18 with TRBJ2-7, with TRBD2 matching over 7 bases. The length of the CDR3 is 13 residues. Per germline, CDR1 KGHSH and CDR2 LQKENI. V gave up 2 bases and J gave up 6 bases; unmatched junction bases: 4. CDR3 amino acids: CASSPSGRAEQYF. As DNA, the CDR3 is TGTGCCAGCTCACCATCGGGGAGGGCCGAGCAGTACTTC.

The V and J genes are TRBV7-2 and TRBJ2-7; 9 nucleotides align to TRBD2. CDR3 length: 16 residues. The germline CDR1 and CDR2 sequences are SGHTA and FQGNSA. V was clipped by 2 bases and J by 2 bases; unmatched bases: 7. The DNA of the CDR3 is TGTGCCAGCAGCTTAATTAGCGGGAGTAGTACCTACGAGCAGTACTTC. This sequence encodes CASSLISGSSTYEQYF.

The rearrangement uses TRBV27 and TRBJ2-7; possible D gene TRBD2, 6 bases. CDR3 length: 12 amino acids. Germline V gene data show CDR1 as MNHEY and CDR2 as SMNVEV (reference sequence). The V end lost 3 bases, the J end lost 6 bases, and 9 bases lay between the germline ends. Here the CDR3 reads CASSFKGGEQYF. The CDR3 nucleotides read TGTGCCAGCAGTTTTAAGGGAGGCGAGCAGTACTTC.

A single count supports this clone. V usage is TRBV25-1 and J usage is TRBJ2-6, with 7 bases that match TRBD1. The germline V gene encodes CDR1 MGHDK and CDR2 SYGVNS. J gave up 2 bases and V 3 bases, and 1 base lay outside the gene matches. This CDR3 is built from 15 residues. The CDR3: CASSEGQTGANVLTF. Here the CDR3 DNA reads TGTGCCAGCAGTGAGGGACAGACTGGGGCCAACGTCCTGACTTTC.

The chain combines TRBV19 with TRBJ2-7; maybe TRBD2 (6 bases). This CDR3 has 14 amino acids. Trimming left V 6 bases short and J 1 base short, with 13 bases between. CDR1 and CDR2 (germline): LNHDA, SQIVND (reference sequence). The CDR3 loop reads CASSPGLASYEQYF. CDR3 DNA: TGTGCCAGTAGCCCCGGGCTAGCGTCCTACGAGCAGTACTTC.

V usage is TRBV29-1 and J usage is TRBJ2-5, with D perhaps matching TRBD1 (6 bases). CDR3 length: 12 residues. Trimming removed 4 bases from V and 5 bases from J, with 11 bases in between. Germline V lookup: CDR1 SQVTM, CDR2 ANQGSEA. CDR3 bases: TGCAGCGTTGTAGGACAGCGGGAGACCCAGTACTTC. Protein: CSVVGQRETQYF. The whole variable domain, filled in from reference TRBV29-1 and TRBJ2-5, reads SAVISQKPSRDICQRGTSLTIQCQVDSQVTMMFWYRQQPGQSLTLIATANQGSEATYESGFVIDKFPISRPNLTFSTLTVSNMSPEDSSIYLCSVVGQRETQYFGPGTRLLVL.

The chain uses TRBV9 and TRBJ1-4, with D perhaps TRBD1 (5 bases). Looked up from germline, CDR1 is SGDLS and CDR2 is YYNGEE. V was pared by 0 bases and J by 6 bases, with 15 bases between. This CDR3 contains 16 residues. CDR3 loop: CASSVATGRDHEKLFF. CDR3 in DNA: TGTGCCAGCAGCGTAGCTACGGGCAGGGATCATGAAAAACTGTTTTTT. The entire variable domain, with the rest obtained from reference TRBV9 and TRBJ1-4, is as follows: DSGVTQTPKHLITATGQRVTLRCSPRSGDLSVYWYQQSLDQGLQFLIQYYNGEERAKGNILERFSAQQFPDLHSELNLSSLELGDSALYFCASSVATGRDHEKLFFGSGTQLSVL.

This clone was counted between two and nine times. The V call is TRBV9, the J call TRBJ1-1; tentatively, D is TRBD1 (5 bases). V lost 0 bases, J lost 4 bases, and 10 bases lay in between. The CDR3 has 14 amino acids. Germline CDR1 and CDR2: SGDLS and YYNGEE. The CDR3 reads CASSVDGRGTEAFF. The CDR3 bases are TGTGCCAGCAGCGTAGACGGGAGGGGCACTGAAGCTTTCTTT.

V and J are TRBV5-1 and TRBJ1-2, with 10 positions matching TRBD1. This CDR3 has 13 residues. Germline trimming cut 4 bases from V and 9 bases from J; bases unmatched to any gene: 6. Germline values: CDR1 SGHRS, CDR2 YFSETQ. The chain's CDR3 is CASSRGTGDRYTF. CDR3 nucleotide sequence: TGCGCCAGCAGCCGCGGGACAGGGGATCGCTACACCTTC.

DNA of the CDR3: TGTGCCAGCAGTCCATCAGGGGAAGGCTATGGCTACACCTTC. Translation gives CASSPSGEGYGYTF. This chain connects TRBV6-4 to TRBJ1-2, with D perhaps matching TRBD1 (6 bases). Germline loops: CDR1 MRHNA, CDR2 SNTAGT. Deletions cut 5 bases from V and 4 bases from J, with 14 bases between. The CDR3 contains 14 residues.

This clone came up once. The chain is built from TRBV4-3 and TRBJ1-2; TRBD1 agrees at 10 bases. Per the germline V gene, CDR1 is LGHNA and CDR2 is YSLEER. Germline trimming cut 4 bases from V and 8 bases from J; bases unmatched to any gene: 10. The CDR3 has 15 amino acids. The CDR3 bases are TGCGCCAGCAGCCCGGGCAGAGGACAGGGGGGAGGCTACACCTTC. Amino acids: CASSPGRGQGGGYTF.

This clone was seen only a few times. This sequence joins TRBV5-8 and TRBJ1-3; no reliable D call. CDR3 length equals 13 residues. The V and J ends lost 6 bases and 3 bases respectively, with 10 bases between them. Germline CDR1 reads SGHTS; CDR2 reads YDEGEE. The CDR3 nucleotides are TGTGCCAGCAAGAGAGGTGTTGGAAACACCATATATTTT. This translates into CASKRGVGNTIYF.

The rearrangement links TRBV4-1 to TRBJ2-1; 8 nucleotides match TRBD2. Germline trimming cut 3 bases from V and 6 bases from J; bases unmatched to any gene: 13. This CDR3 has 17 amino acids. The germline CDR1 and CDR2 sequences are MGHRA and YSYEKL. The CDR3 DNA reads TGCGCCAGCAGCCACGAGCCGGGACTAGGGGAATTCAATGAGCAGTTCTTC. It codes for CASSHEPGLGEFNEQFF.

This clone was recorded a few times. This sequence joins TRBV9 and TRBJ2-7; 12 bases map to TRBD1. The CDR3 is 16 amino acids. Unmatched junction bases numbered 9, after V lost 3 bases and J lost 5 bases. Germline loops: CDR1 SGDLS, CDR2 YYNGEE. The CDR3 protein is CASSARGQGASHEQYF. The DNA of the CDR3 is TGTGCCAGCAGCGCTAGGGGACAGGGGGCGTCCCACGAGCAGTACTTC.

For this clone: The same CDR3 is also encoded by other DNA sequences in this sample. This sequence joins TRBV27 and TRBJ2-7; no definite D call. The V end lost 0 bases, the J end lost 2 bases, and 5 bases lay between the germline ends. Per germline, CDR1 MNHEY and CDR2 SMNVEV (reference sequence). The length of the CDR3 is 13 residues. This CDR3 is CASSLSSAYEQYF. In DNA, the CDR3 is TGTGCCAGCAGTTTATCGAGCGCCTACGAGCAGTACTTC.